Listed below are T cell receptor beta chains from one sample, sequenced in a study of blood T cell repertoires in COVID-19. The assay was immunoSEQ multiplex PCR, and TCRdb's table has in-frame clones only and misses some. Of some 450,000 clones detected, about 91% appear once; the ten largest clones hold around 12%. Specimen: peripheral blood. The receptors stem from a woman between 50 and 59 years old with COVID-19, enrolled during active disease. Each CDR3 is given without its conserved first and last residue.

v_call | cdr3_aa
TRBV3-1/TRBV3-2 | ASSQVGNSGAYEQY
TRBV5-6 | ASSFSPSWDTYEQY
TRBV7-9 | ASSFVLAGHTDTQY
TRBV18 | ASSTLTVDYGYT
TRBV15 | ATSISFGTGSQPQH
TRBV19 | ASSRDRGVNYGYT
TRBV18 | ASSPPGGGVSYEQY
TRBV25-1 | ASSEYLGAEKLF
TRBV2 | ASSGTAYEQY
TRBV30 | AWSVAGGQYTDTQY
TRBV5-6 | ASSQGPTNQPQH
TRBV6-5 | ASNTGTDYEQY
TRBV7-3 | ASSRWGGVGDTQY
TRBV19 | ASSSLAANTDTQY
TRBV6-5 | ATYPSTRDTQY
TRBV7-2 | ASSLGAVYAEAF
TRBV7-2 | ASSPNEGLGTQY
TRBV12-5 | ASGLGQAGTGYT
TRBV2 | ASSEPTGVYEAF
TRBV20-1 | SASSRGEQF
TRBV18 | ASSPAGGTYEQY
TRBV19 | ASNQGWGGYT
TRBV7-9 | ASLRGGVESPLH
TRBV10-2 | ASSQLAGETKETQY
TRBV6-5 | ASMERRDTEAF
TRBV30 | AWSLETGVIDEQF
TRBV5-4 | ASSGDRQGSSTEQY
TRBV25-1 | ASSEGAGGGTEAF
TRBV5-6 | ASSLNRGLDGYT
TRBV19 | ASTHPGDGNQPQH
TRBV6-2/TRBV6-3 | ASSHTGTGELF
TRBV9 | ASSPTSGGADTQY
TRBV18 | ASSTLAGKYNEQF
TRBV6-1 | ASSERGLTSYGYT
TRBV7-9 | ASSTGTGGYGYT
TRBV30 | AWQIAGINTGELF
TRBV5-5 | ASSFGDLNYGYT
TRBV6-5 | ASSPRGVYEQY
TRBV3-1/TRBV3-2 | ASSVSGDTDTQY
TRBV7-2 | ASSHGTGGNTGELF
TRBV2 | ASSAFFATGELF
TRBV11-2 | ASSSFGQGQF
TRBV5-1 | ASSNFSGNTGELF
TRBV28 | ASSSPGGPSGNTIY
TRBV3-1/TRBV3-2 | ASSQRPGRNGYT
TRBV10-1 | ASSETWGDTGELF
TRBV27 | ASSLRGNYNEQF
TRBV6-4 | ASRNTGTGGGYT
TRBV5-4 | ASSEGTLMDSPLH
TRBV6-5 | ASSSGGSRGYEQY
TRBV5-1 | ASSLEGRSSYNSPLH
TRBV2 | ARTGTGTEKLF
TRBV28 | ASTSGGPADTQY
TRBV12-3/TRBV12-4 | ASNLDGEETQY